This T cell receptor beta chain stems from a study of blood T cell repertoires in COVID-19. Study-level background: Italy, Spain and the United States were the sources of the convalescent and acute COVID-19 samples. The analysed material was cDNA or gDNA that came from T cells, B-cell-depleted T cells, or PBMCs.

This CDR3 comprises 15 residues. V was pared by 2 bases and J by 0 bases, with 2 bases of the junction left unmatched. From germline, CDR1 is SGHTA and CDR2 FQGTGA. The authors' processing: From reference gene primer amplification, estimates of nucleated cell counts were derived. Profiled with immunoSEQ multiplex PCR; TCRdb holds only in-frame clones, not every one. Clonal size and the V and J genes are those of that table, whereas D and trimming came from the DNA. The sample includes 280,000 or so clones, 70% to 90% of them seen just once. The clonotype was recovered from a man younger than 30 with active or convalescent COVID-19. The rearrangement uses TRBV7-3 and TRBJ2-7, with 9 bases fitting TRBD2. Specimen: peripheral blood. CDR3: CASSLSSGASYEQYF. CDR3 coding DNA: TGTGCCAGCAGCTTATCTAGCGGGGCCTCCTACGAGCAGTACTTC.